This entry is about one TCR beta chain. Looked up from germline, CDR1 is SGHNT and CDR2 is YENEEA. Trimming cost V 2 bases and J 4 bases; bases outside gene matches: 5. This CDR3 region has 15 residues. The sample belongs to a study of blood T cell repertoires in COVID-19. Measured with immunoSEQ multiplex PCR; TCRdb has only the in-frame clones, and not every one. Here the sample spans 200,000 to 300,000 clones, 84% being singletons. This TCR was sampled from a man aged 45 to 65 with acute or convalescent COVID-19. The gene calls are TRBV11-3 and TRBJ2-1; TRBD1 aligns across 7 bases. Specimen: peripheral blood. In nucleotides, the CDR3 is TGTGCCAGCAGCTTAAGGGACAGTATTTACAATGAGCAGTTCTTC. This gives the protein CASSLRDSIYNEQFF.